The rows below give T cell receptor beta chains drawn from one sample of a study of CD8 T cells in ankylosing spondylitis. One entry per CDR3 protein, called by TCRdb with MiXCR from the 5' RACE reads. The data show some 270,000 distinct CDR3 sequences, 30% to 40% seen once. What was sequenced was blood, either unsorted or a sorted T cell fraction (not recorded which). The receptors originated from a male donor with ankylosing spondylitis or in good health (not recorded which). Each CDR3 is given with its conserved first and last residue. A D gene is named only where the DNA matches it firmly. Clone sizes are given selectively: once, few, many, or a class where the clone is expanded.

clone_size	v_call	d_call	j_call	cdr3_aa	cdr3_nt
-	TRBV6-4	-	TRBJ1-2	CASSEGTSTGGYTF	TGTGCCAGCAGTGAGGGCACCTCGACGGGGGGCTACACCTTC
-	TRBV24-1	-	TRBJ2-2	CATSGPGELFF	TGTGCCACCAGTGGGCCCGGGGAGCTGTTTTTT
few	TRBV10-2	TRBD1	TRBJ2-7	CASSESDRVEEQYF	TGCGCCAGCAGTGAGTCGGACAGGGTGGAAGAGCAGTACTTC
few	TRBV29-1	-	TRBJ2-7	CSVEDLWDWSRDYEQYF	TGCAGCGTTGAAGATCTTTGGGACTGGAGTCGGGACTACGAGCAGTACTTC
few	TRBV29-1	-	TRBJ1-2	CSVRLEGAYGYTF	TGCAGCGTGCGTTTGGAAGGGGCCTATGGCTACACCTTC
few	TRBV20-1	TRBD1	TRBJ1-2	CSAIDRGLGYTF	TGCAGTGCCATTGACAGGGGGCTTGGCTACACCTTC
few	TRBV12-3/TRBV12-4	-	TRBJ2-1	CASSPRRAYNEQFF	TGTGCCAGCAGCCCCCGGAGGGCATACAATGAGCAGTTCTTC
-	TRBV6-1	-	TRBJ2-3	CASRQGPGELGTDTQYF	TGTGCCAGCAGACAGGGGCCGGGGGAGCTTGGCACAGATACGCAGTATTTT
-	TRBV20-1	TRBD2	TRBJ2-7	CSARTSRTYEQYF	TGCAGTGCTAGGACTAGCCGCACCTACGAGCAGTACTTC
-	TRBV29-1	-	TRBJ2-1	CSVRLPLWYNEQFF	TGCAGCGTTCGACTCCCTCTATGGTACAATGAGCAGTTCTTC
few	TRBV20-1	-	TRBJ1-4	CSARDRGAPNEKLFF	TGCAGTGCTAGAGATCGAGGGGCCCCTAATGAAAAACTGTTTTTT
-	TRBV20-1	-	TRBJ1-1	CSARDSLKATEAFF	TGCAGTGCTAGAGATTCCCTAAAGGCCACTGAAGCTTTCTTT
few	TRBV6-1	-	TRBJ1-1	CACQGRHNTEAFF	TGTGCCTGCCAGGGTAGACATAACACTGAAGCTTTCTTT
few	TRBV12-3/TRBV12-4	TRBD1	TRBJ2-1	CAIHPTGADEQFF	TGTGCCATACACCCCACAGGGGCCGATGAGCAGTTCTTC